Included here is one T cell receptor (beta chain) sequence, with context. As yet, its antigen is unknown. These data come from a study of cytomegalovirus exposure and HLA in healthy donors. Study-level points and caveats: Across donors, presence/absence analyses took sequencing depth to be roughly uniform.

The PCR contained 60 Vbeta and 13 Jbeta primers. Profiled with immunoSEQ multiplex PCR; TCRdb holds only in-frame clones, not every one. Recorded for this sample: tens of thousands of clones. The sequenced material came from PBMCs. The clonotype originates from a man aged 45-65 years in good health and CMV-seropositive.

This chain's CDR3 is CASSRGLASSYNEQFF. As DNA, the CDR3 is TGTGCCAGCAGCCGCGGACTAGCGTCCTCCTACAATGAGCAGTTCTTC. This chain connects TRBV5-4 to TRBJ2-1, with 9 bases identical to TRBD2. Unmatched junction bases numbered 5, after V lost 4 bases and J lost 0 bases. In germline, CDR1 is SGHNT, CDR2 YYREEE (reference sequence). The CDR3 covers 16 residues.